Following are 17 T cell receptor beta chains from one sample sequenced in a study of beta chain features in type 1 diabetes (dated by TCRdb to 2016 to 2018). The library was obtained by the immunoSEQ multiplex PCR assay. The High Capacity cDNA Reverse Transcription Kit was used to reverse transcribe all of the isolated RNA, meaning that expressed TCRB transcripts were what got sequenced. TCRdb's version of the immuneACCESS table is confined to in-frame rearrangements and falls short of the full clone set. An unresolved V gene accounts for under half of the shortfall where checked; the remainder is of unknown origin. A total of about 150,000 clones appear in this sample, about 7.3% of them only once. 0.55% to 0.65% of the sample belongs to the ten largest clones. The sequenced sample consisted of central memory CD4+ T cells from blood. These receptors all stem from a man younger than 35 in good health.

The V call is TRBV19, the J call TRBJ1-1; TRBD1 matches 7 bases. This CDR3 is 14 amino acids long. Germline values: CDR1 LNHDA, CDR2 SQIVND (reference sequence). V was pared by 5 bases and J by 5 bases, with 8 bases of the junction left unmatched. CDR3: CASSAVQGGTEAFF. The CDR3 region has the DNA TGTGCCAGTAGTGCGGTTCAGGGGGGAACTGAAGCTTTCTTT.

This clone came up a few times. CDR3 nucleotide sequence: TGCGCCAGCAGCCTAGCGGGACTATCCCAAGAGACCCAGTACTTC. It specifies CASSLAGLSQETQYF. V and J are TRBV5-1 and TRBJ2-5; 9 nucleotides agree with TRBD2. This CDR3 comprises 15 residues. The V gene end was trimmed by 4 bases and the J gene end by 1 base; junction bases not matched to a gene: 5. The germline gives CDR1 SGHRS, CDR2 YFSETQ.

This chain connects TRBV18 to TRBJ2-3; 8 nucleotides align to TRBD1. J gave up 4 bases and V 6 bases, and 9 bases lay outside the gene matches. Germline-derived CDR1 and CDR2 are KGHSH and LQKENI. CDR3 length: 15 amino acids. This chain's CDR3 is CASSRQTGGPDTQYF. CDR3 DNA: TGTGCCAGCTCGCGACAAACAGGGGGGCCAGATACGCAGTATTTT.

This clone was observed a handful of times. CDR3: CASSLKVQGLYGYTF. CDR3 sequence (DNA): TGTGCCAGCAGTTTAAAGGTTCAGGGGTTGTATGGCTACACCTTC. The V gene is TRBV27, the J gene TRBJ1-2, with a weak D call TRBD1 (6 bases). From germline, CDR1 is MNHEY and CDR2 SMNVEV (reference sequence). The CDR3 loop spans 15 amino acids. V shed 2 bases and J shed 5 bases, with 15 bases lying between them.

This clone was picked up a small number of times. The chain uses TRBV5-1 and TRBJ1-1, with a tentative D call TRBD1 (6 bases). The CDR3 runs to 14 residues. From germline, CDR1 is SGHRS and CDR2 YFSETQ. Trimming left V 5 bases short and J 4 bases short, with 15 bases between. The CDR3 sequence is CASSRTVDVTEAFF. CDR3 nucleotides: TGCGCCAGCAGTCGGACAGTAGACGTCACTGAAGCTTTCTTT.

This clone was observed a few times. The V call is TRBV5-4, the J call TRBJ1-1, with D tentatively TRBD1 (5 bases). V was shortened by 3 bases and J by 3 bases, with 12 bases between the two germline ends. This CDR3 has 14 residues. CDR1 SGHNT and CDR2 YYREEE come from the germline V gene (reference sequence). The CDR3 DNA reads TGTGCCAGCAGCTCTCCTGACAGCTACACTGAAGCTTTCTTT. As protein: CASSSPDSYTEAFF.

This clone was detected only a few times. The rearrangement links TRBV7-2 to TRBJ2-1; the match to TRBD2 covers 13 bases. The CDR3 contains 15 residues. Trimming at V came to 5 bases and at J to 5 bases, leaving 3 bases not matched to a gene. CDR1 is SGHTA and CDR2 is FQGNSA in the germline V gene. CDR3 coding DNA: TGTGCCAGCAGCCGGACTAGCGGGGGCAACAATGAGCAGTTCTTC. Amino acids: CASSRTSGGNNEQFF.

The table lists this clone with a few counts. This rearrangement joins TRBV9 to TRBJ2-6, with 7 positions matching TRBD2. With 3 bases clipped from V and 0 bases from J, the junction kept 9 bases outside the gene matches. The CDR3 is 18 amino acids. Germline values: CDR1 SGDLS, CDR2 YYNGEE. This CDR3 is CASSASPPGGSGANVLTF. Here the CDR3 DNA reads TGTGCCAGCAGCGCATCCCCACCGGGGGGCTCTGGGGCCAACGTCCTGACTTTC.

The V and J genes are TRBV19 and TRBJ1-2; 8 positions match TRBD1. CDR3 length: 16 amino acids. V trimming: 7 bases; J trimming: 4 bases; junction bases outside the gene matches: 14. CDR1 is LNHDA and CDR2 is SQIVND in the germline V gene (reference sequence). The CDR3 DNA follows: TGTGCCAGTACCATAGGACCTGGGACAGGAATCTATGGCTACACCTTC. Encoded protein: CASTIGPGTGIYGYTF.

The chain employs TRBV6-5 and TRBJ1-1; 8 positions agree with TRBD1. Unmatched junction bases numbered 2, after V lost 6 bases and J lost 8 bases. The CDR3 extends over 11 amino acids. From germline, CDR1 is MNHEY and CDR2 SVGAGI. The CDR3 region has the DNA TGTGCCAGCAGCCAGGGGGCCGAAGCTTTCTTT. This sequence encodes CASSQGAEAFF.

This clone was detected a few times. The rearrangement joins TRBV25-1 to TRBJ2-2; 7 nucleotides line up with TRBD1. The CDR3 has 15 amino acids. Germline lookup yields CDR1 MGHDK and CDR2 SYGVNS. With 6 bases clipped from V and 4 bases from J, the junction kept 8 bases outside the gene matches. The CDR3 bases are TGTGCCAGCAGGGTTGAGACAGGGTTCACCGGGGAGCTGTTTTTT. Protein: CASRVETGFTGELFF.

In its sample, this clone was seen a few times. This chain links TRBV7-3 with TRBJ2-5; 9 bases fit TRBD1. V lost 5 bases, J lost 2 bases, and 6 bases stayed unmatched. This CDR3 has 15 amino acids. CDR1 and CDR2 (germline): SGHTA, FQGTGA. In DNA form, the CDR3 reads TGTGCCAGCAGCACCGGGACAGGGCGTCAAGAGACCCAGTACTTC. As protein: CASSTGTGRQETQYF.

The V call is TRBV6-5, the J call TRBJ2-5; maybe TRBD2 (5 bases). The CDR3 is 16 amino acids. V gave up 0 bases and J gave up 3 bases, with 14 bases separating them. Per germline, CDR1 MNHEY and CDR2 SVGAGI. Written as DNA, the CDR3 is TGTGCCAGCAGTTACTCGGATGGGGTGAGGGAAGAGACCCAGTACTTC. Protein product: CASSYSDGVREETQYF.

This clone turned up a few times. This chain uses TRBV5-1 with TRBJ2-1; D is possibly TRBD2 (6 bases). The germline V gene has CDR1 SGHRS and CDR2 YFSETQ. V dropped 0 bases and J dropped 7 bases, with 14 bases sitting between them. This CDR3 has 15 residues. CDR3 in amino acids: CASSLARGSVNEQFF. CDR3 bases: TGCGCCAGCAGCTTGGCACGGGGGAGTGTTAATGAGCAGTTCTTC.

This clone was picked up a small number of times. Other DNA sequences in the sample encode the same CDR3. This chain connects TRBV18 to TRBJ1-2; 7 bases align to TRBD1. With 2 bases clipped from V and 6 bases from J, the junction kept 0 bases outside the gene matches. The CDR3 is made up of 12 amino acids. The germline gives CDR1 KGHSH, CDR2 LQKENI. The DNA of the CDR3 is TGTGCCAGCTCACCAACAGGGGATGGCTACACCTTC. Translation: CASSPTGDGYTF.

This rearrangement joins TRBV6-1 to TRBJ1-5, with D unclear. V lost 5 bases, J lost 1 base, and 12 bases lay in between. The CDR3 spans 15 residues. Looked up from germline, CDR1 is MNHNS and CDR2 is SASEGT. The CDR3 DNA is TGTGCCAGCAGTACTTCTCTTTCGAGCAATCAGCCCCAGCATTTT. It translates to CASSTSLSSNQPQHF.

This clone was observed a handful of times. The chain has TRBV28 and TRBJ2-7; TRBD1 is a possible D gene (5 bases). V lost 8 bases and J lost 2, with 10 bases in between. Germline CDR1 MDHEN, CDR2 SYDVKM. This CDR3 spans 12 amino acids. The CDR3 bases are TGTGCCAGCCTTCGACAGCCCTACGAGCAGTACTTC. Encoded protein: CASLRQPYEQYF.